This T cell receptor (beta chain) was captured in a study of T cells after yellow fever vaccination. Notes on this clonotype: As yet, its antigen is unknown.

Study-wide results and limits: Post-booster repertoires contained most primary-vaccination clones again (approximately 95% CD4, about 90% CD8).

MiXCR was run by TCRdb on the 5' RACE reads, yielding one entry per CDR3 protein. The repertoire consists of 350,000 or so distinct CDR3 sequences, with about 7.8% occurring once and the leading ten covering approximately 18%. The receptor comes from a man in his late teens or twenties who received the YFV17D yellow fever vaccine. Sequencing was performed on PBMCs, taken approximately 40 days after the first yellow fever vaccination.

The CDR3 region has the DNA TGTGCCAGCAGTTACTCGACTACGGCAGGGATCTACGCTAACTATGGCTACACCTTC. Translation: CASSYSTTAGIYANYGYTF. This sequence joins TRBV6-2 or TRBV6-3 and TRBJ1-2; perhaps TRBD1 as D (5 bases). Trimming shortened V by 0 bases and J by 0 bases, and 20 bases separated the two germline ends. Germline values: CDR1 MNHEY, CDR2 SVGEGT. The CDR3 runs to 19 residues.